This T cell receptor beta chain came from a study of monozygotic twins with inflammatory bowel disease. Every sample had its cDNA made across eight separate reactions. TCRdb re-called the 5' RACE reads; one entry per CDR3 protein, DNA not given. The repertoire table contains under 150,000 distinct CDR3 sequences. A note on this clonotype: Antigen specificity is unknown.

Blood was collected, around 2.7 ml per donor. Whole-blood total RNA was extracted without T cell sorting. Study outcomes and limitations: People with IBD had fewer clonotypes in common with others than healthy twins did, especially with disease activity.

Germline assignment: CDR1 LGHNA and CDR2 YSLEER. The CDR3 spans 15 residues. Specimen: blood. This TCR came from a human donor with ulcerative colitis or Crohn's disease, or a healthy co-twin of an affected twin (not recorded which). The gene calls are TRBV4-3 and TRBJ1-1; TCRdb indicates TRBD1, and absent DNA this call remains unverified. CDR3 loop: CASSQAGTGNTEAFF.